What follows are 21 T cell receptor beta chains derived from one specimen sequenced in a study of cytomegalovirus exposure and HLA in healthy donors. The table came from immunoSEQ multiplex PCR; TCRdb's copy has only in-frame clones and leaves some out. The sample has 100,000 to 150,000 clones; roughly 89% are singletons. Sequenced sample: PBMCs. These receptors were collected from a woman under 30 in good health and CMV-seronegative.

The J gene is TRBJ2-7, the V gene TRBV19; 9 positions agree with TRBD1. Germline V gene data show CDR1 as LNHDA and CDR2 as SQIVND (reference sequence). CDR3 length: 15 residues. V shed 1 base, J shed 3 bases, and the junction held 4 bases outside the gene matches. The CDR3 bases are TGTGCCAGTAGTATAGCCCCGGGACAGGGCTACGAGCAGTACTTC. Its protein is CASSIAPGQGYEQYF.

The CDR3 nucleotides read TGCGCCAGCAGCTTTGCAGACTCTGGAAACACCATATATTTT. It encodes CASSFADSGNTIYF. The chain carries TRBV5-1 and TRBJ1-3; no definite D call. V was trimmed by 2 bases and J by 0 bases, leaving 6 bases between them. The CDR3 consists of 14 residues. Germline V lookup: CDR1 SGHRS, CDR2 YFSETQ.

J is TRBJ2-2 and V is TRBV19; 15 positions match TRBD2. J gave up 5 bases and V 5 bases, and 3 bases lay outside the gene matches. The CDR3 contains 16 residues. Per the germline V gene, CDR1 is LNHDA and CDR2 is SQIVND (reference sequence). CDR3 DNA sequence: TGTGCCAGTAGTCCCGGGACTAGCGGGAGGACCGGGGAGCTGTTTTTT. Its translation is CASSPGTSGRTGELFF.

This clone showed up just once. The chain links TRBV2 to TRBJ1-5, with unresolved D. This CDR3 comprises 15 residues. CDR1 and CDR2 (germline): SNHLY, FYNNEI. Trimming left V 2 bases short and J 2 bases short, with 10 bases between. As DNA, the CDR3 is TGTGCCAGCAGTGAATATCGCCAGGGCAATCAGCCCCAGCATTTT. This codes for CASSEYRQGNQPQHF.

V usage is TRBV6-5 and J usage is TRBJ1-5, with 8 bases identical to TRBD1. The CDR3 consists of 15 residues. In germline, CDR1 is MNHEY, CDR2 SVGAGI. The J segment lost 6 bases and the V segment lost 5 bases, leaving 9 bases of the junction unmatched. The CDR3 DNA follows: TGTGCCAGCAGTCGATCAGGGGGCGCGAGTCAGCCCCAGCATTTT. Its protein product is CASSRSGGASQPQHF.

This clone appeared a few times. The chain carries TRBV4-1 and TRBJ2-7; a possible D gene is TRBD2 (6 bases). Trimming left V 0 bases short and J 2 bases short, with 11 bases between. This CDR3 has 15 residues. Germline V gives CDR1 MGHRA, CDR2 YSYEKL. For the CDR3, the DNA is TGCGCCAGCAGCCAAGATCCAGCGGGCCCCTACGAGCAGTACTTC. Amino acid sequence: CASSQDPAGPYEQYF.

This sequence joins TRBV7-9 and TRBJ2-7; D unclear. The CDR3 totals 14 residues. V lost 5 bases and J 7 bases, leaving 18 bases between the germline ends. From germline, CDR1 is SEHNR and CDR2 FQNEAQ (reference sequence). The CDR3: CASSHPPPQVEQYF. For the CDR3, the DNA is TGTGCCAGCAGCCACCCCCCGCCGCAGGTAGAGCAGTACTTC.

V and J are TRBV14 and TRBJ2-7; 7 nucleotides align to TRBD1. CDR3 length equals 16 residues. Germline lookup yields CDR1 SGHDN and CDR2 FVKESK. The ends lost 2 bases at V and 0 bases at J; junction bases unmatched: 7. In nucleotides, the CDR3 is TGTGCCAGCAGCCAATTACCGGGACAGAACTCCTACGAGCAGTACTTC. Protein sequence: CASSQLPGQNSYEQYF.

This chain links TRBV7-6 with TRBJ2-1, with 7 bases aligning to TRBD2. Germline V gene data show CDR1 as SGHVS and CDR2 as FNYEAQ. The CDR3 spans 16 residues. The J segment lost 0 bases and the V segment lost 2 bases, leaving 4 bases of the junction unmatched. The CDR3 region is CASSLMAGDSYNEQFF. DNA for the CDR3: TGTGCCAGCAGCTTAATGGCGGGGGACTCCTACAATGAGCAGTTCTTC. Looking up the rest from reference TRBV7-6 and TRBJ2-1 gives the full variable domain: GAGVSQSPRYKVTKRGQDVALRCDPISGHVSLYWYRQALGQGPEFLTYFNYEAQQDKSGLPNDRFSAERPEGSISTLTIQRTEQRDSAMYRCASSLMAGDSYNEQFFGPGTRLTVL.

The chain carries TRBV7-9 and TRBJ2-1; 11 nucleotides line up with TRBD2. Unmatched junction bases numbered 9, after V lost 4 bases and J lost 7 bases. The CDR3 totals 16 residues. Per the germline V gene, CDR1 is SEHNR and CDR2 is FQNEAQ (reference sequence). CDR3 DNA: TGTGCCAGCAGCTCCTCACTAGCGGGGGTACTAAATGAGCAGTTCTTC. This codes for CASSSSLAGVLNEQFF. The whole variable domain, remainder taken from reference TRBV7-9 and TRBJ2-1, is DTGVSQNPRHKITKRGQNVTFRCDPISEHNRLYWYRQTLGQGPEFLTYFQNEAQLEKSRLLSDRFSAERPKGSFSTLEIQRTEQGDSAMYLCASSSSLAGVLNEQFFGPGTRLTVL.

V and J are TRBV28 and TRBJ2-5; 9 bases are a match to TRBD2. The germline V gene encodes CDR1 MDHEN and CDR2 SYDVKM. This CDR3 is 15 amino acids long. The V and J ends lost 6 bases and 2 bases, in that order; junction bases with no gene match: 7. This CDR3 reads CASSPRLAEQETQYF. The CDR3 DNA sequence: TGTGCCAGCAGCCCCAGACTAGCGGAACAAGAGACCCAGTACTTC. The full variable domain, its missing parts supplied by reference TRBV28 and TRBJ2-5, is DVKVTQSSRYLVKRTGEKVFLECVQDMDHENMFWYRQDPGLGLRLIYFSYDVKMKEKGDIPEGYSVSREKKERFSLILESASTNQTSMYLCASSPRLAEQETQYFGPGTRLLVL.

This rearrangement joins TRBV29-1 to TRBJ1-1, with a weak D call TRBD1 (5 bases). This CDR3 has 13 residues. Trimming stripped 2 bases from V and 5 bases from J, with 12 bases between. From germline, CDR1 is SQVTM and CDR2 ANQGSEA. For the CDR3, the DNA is TGCAGCGTTGAATCAGGGCGGGGTACTGAAGCTTTCTTT. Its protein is CSVESGRGTEAFF.

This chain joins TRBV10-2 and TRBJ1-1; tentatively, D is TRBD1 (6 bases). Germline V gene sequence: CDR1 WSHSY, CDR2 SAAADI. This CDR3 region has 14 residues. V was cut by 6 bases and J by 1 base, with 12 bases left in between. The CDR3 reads CASRPGQRNTEAFF. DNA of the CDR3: TGCGCCAGCAGGCCAGGACAGCGGAACACTGAAGCTTTCTTT.

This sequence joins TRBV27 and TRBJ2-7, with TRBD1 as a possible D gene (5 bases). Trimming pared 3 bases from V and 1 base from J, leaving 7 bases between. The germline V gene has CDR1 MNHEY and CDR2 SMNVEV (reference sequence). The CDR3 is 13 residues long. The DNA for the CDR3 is TGTGCCAGCAGTTTGACAGCGTCCTACGAGCAGTACGTC. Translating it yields CASSLTASYEQYV.

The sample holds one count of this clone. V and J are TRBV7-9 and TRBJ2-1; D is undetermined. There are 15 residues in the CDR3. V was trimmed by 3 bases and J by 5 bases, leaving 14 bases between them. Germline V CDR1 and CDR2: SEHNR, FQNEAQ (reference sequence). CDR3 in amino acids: CASSFLAPRNNEQFF. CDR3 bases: TGTGCCAGCAGCTTTTTAGCCCCTCGGAACAATGAGCAGTTCTTC.

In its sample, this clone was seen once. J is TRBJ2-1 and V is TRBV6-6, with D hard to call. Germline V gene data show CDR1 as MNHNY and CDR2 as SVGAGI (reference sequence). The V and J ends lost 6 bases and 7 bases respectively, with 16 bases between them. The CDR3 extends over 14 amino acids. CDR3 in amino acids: CASRPPSQRNEQFF. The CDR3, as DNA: TGTGCCAGCAGACCCCCCTCCCAGCGTAATGAGCAGTTCTTC.

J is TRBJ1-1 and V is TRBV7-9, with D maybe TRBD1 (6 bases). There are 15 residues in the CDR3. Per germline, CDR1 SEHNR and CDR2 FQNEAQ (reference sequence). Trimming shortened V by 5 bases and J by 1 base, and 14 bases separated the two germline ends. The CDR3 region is CASSAPGHQNTEAFF. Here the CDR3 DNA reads TGTGCCAGCAGCGCGCCGGGACACCAGAACACTGAAGCTTTCTTT.

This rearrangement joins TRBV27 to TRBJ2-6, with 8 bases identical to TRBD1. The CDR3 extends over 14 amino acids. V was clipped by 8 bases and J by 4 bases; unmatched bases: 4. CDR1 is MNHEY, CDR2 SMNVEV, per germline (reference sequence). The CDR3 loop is CASRTGPGANVLTF. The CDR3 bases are TGTGCCAGCCGGACAGGGCCGGGGGCCAACGTCCTGACTTTC.

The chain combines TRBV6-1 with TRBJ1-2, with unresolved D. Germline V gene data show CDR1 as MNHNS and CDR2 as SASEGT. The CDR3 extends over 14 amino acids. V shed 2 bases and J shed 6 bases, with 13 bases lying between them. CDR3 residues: CASSERGYRHGYTF. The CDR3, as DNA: TGTGCCAGCAGTGAACGCGGTTATAGACATGGCTACACCTTC.

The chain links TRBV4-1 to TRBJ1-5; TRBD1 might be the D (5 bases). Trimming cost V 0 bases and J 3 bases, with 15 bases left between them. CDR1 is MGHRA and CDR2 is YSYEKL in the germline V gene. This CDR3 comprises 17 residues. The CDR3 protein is CASSQDMMGRVNQPQHF. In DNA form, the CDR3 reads TGCGCCAGCAGCCAAGATATGATGGGCAGGGTCAATCAGCCCCAGCATTTT.

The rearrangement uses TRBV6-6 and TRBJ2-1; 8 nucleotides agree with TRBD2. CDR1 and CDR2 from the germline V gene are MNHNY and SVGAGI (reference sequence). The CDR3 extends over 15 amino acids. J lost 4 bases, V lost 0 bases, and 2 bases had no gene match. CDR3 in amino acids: CASSYSSGDYNEQFF. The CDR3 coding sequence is TGTGCCAGCAGTTACTCTAGCGGGGATTACAATGAGCAGTTCTTC.